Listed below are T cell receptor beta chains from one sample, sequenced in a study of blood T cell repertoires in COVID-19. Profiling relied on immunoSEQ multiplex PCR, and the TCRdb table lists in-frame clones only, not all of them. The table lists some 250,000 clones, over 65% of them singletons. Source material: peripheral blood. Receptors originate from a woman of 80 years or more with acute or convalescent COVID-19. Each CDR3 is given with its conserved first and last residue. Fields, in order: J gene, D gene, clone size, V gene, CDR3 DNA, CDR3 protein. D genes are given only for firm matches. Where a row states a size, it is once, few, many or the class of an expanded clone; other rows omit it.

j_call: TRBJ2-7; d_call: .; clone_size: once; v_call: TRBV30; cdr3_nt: TGTGCCTGGAGTGTAGACCCCGCCAGGGTGGGCGAGCAGTACTTC; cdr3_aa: CAWSVDPARVGEQYF
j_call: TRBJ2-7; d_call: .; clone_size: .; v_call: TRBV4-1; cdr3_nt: TGCGCCAGCAGCCAAGATCGGACAACCCCCTCCTACGAGCAGTACTTC; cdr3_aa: CASSQDRTTPSYEQYF
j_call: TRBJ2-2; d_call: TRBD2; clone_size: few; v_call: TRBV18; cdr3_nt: TGTGCCAGCTCACCACCGACTAGCTCCACCGGGGAGCTGTTTTTT; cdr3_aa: CASSPPTSSTGELFF
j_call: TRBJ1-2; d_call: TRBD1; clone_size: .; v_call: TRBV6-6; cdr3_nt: TGTGCCAGCACCTCGGCGGGACAGGGGGCGCCCTATGGCTACACCTTC; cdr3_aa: CASTSAGQGAPYGYTF
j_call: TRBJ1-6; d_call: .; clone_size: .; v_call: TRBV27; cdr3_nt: TGTGCCAGCAGTTTAGGCGGGGGGCTTTCACCCCTCCACTTT; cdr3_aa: CASSLGGGLSPLHF
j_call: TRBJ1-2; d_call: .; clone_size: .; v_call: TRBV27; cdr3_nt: TGTGCCAGCAGTTCCCCAGAGGGCAGGGGTGGCTACACCTTC; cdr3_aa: CASSSPEGRGGYTF
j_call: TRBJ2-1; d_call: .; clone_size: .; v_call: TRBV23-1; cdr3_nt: TGCGCCAGCAGTCAAGTCCAGGGAAGCTCCTACAATGAGCAGTTCTTC; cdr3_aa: CASSQVQGSSYNEQFF
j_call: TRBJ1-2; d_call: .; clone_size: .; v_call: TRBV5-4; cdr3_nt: TGTGCCAGCAGCTCACCAGGGGCCGGCTATGGCTACACCTTC; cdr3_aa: CASSSPGAGYGYTF
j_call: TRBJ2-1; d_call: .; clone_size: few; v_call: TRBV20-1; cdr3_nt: TGCAGTGCTAGTCAGAGACGGGCACCGGGGTACTACAATGAGCAGTTCTTC; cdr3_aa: CSASQRRAPGYYNEQFF
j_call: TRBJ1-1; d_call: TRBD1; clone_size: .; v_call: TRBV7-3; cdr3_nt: TGTGCCAGCAGCTCTCACAGGGGGCCACTGAACACTGAAGCTTTCTTT; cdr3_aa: CASSSHRGPLNTEAFF
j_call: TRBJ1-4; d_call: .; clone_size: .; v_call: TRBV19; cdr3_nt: TGTGCCAGTATGAGGAACTTGGGTAATGAAAAACTGTTTTTT; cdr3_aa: CASMRNLGNEKLFF
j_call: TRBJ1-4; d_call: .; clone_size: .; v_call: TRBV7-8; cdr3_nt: TGTGCCAGCAGCTTATTCCAGGGAGGGGACCCCCTGGGAGTTGGAAAACTGTTTTTT; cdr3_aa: CASSLFQGGDPLGVGKLFF
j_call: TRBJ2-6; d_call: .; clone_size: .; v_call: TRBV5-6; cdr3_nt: TGTGCCAGCTCCAAGGGGGGGATCCCCTCTGGGGCCAACGTCCTGACTTTC; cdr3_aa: CASSKGGIPSGANVLTF
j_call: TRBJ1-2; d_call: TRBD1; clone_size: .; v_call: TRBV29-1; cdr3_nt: TGCAGCGTTGAACAAGGACAGGGTGGTGGCTACACCTTC; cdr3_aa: CSVEQGQGGGYTF
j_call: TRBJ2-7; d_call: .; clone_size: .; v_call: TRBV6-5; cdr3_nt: TGTGCCAGCGGACGGTACAGGGAGGGAAGCGAGCAGTACTTC; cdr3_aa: CASGRYREGSEQYF
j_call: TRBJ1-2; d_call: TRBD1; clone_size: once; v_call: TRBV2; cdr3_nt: TGTGCCAGCAGTGGGGGCAGGGGGGACTATGGCTACACCTTC; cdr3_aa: CASSGGRGDYGYTF
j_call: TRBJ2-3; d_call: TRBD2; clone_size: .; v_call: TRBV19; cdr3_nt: TGTGCCAGTAGCATCACTAGCGGGGGCACAGATACGCAGTATTTT; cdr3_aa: CASSITSGGTDTQYF
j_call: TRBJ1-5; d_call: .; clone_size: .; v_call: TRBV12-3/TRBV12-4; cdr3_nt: TGTGCCAGCAGACAGGGACGAGAGCAGCCCCAGCATTTT; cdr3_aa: CASRQGREQPQHF
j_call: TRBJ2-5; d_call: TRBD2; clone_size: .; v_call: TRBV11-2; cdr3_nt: TGTGCCAGCAGCTTAAGACTAGCGGGAGCACTGGAGACCCAGTACTTC; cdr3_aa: CASSLRLAGALETQYF
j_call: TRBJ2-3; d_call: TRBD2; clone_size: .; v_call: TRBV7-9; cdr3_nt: TGTGCCAGCAGCTTGCAGACTAGCGGCACAGATACGCAGTATTTT; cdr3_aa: CASSLQTSGTDTQYF
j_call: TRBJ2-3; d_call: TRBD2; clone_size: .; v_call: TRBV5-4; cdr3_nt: TGTGCCAGCAGCATAGGACTAGCGGGCACAGATACGCAGTATTTT; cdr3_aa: CASSIGLAGTDTQYF
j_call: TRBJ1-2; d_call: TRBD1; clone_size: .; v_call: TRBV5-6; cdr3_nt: TGTGCCAGCAGAAGGGACAGCAGCCGTGGCTACACCTTC; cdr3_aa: CASRRDSSRGYTF
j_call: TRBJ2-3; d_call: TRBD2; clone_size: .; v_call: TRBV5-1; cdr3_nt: TGCGCCAGCAGCTCCGGGGCTAGCGGGAGCACAGATACGCAGTATTTT; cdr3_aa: CASSSGASGSTDTQYF
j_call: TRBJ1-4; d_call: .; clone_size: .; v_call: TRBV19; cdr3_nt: TGTGCCAGTAGGTCAGGGGCTCGAAAGTATGAACTGTTTTTT; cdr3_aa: CASRSGARKYELFF
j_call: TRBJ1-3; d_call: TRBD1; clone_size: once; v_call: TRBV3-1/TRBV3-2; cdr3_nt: TGTGCCAGCAGCCTGACAGGGAGAAACACCATATATTTT; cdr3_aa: CASSLTGRNTIYF
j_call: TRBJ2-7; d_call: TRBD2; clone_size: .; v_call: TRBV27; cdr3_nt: TGTGCCAGCAGTTTATCAGGACTAGCGGTCTCATACGAGCAGTACTTC; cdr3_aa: CASSLSGLAVSYEQYF
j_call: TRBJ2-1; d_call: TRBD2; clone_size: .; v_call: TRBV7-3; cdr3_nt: TGTGCCAGCAGCTTAACGAGGACTAGCCACGGTGAGCAGTTCTTC; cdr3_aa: CASSLTRTSHGEQFF
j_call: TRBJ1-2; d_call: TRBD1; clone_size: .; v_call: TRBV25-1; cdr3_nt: TGTGCCAGCAGCCGGGGGGGAAGGGGGCCTAACTATGGCTACACCTTC; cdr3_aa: CASSRGGRGPNYGYTF
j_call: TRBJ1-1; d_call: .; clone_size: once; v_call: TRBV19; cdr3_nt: TGTGCCAGTGGTCTTGACAGCATATACACTGAAGCTTTCTTT; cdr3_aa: CASGLDSIYTEAFF
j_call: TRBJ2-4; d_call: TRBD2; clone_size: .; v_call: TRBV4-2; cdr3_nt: TGTGCCAGCAGCCAAGGCGGACTAGCGGACCTTGCATTAGCCAAAAACATTCAGTACTTC; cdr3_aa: CASSQGGLADLALAKNIQYF
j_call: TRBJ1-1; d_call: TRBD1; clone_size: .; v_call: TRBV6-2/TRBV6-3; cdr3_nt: TGTGCCAGCAGCACATACGTACAGGGGGCGCGTACTGAAGCTTTCTTT; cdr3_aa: CASSTYVQGARTEAFF